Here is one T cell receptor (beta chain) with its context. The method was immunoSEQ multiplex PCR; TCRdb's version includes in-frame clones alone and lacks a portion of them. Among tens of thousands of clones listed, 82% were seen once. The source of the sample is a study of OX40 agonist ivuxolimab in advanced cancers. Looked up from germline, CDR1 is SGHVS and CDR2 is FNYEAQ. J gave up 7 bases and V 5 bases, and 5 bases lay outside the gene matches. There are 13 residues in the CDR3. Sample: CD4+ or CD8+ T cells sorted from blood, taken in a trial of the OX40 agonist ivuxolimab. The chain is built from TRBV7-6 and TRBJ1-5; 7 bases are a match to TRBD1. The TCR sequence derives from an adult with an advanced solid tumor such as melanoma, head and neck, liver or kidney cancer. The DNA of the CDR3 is TGTGCCAGCAGCAAGGGACAGACCCAGCCCCAGCATTTT. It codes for CASSKGQTQPQHF.